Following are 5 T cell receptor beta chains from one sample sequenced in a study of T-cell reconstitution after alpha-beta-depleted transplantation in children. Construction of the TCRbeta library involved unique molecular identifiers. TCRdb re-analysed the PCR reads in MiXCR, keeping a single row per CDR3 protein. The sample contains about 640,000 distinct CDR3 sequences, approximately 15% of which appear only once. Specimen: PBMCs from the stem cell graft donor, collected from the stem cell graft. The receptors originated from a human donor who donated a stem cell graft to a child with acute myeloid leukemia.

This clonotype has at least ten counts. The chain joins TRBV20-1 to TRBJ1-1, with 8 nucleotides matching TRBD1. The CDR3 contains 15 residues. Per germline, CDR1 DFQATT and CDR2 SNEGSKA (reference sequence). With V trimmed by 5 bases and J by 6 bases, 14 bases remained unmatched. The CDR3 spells CSAGGTGGRRAEAFF. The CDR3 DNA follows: TGCAGTGCTGGGGGGACAGGCGGGAGAAGGGCTGAAGCTTTCTTT.

The CDR3 loop is CASSLFPYRGEVPHEQFF. CDR3 DNA: TGTGCCAGCAGTCTTTTCCCGTACAGGGGCGAGGTTCCCCATGAGCAGTTCTTC. The V call is TRBV27, the J call TRBJ2-1, with 7 bases lining up with TRBD1. This CDR3 region has 18 residues. With V trimmed by 5 bases and J by 8 bases, 21 bases remained unmatched. CDR1 and CDR2 (germline): MNHEY, SMNVEV (reference sequence).

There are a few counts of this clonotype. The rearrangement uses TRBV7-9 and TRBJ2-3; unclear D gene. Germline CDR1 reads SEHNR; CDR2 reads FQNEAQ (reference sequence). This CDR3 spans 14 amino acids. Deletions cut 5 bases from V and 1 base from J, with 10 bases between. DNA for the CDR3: TGTGCCAGCAGCCTCGATAGTCGCACAGATACGCAGTATTTT. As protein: CASSLDSRTDTQYF.

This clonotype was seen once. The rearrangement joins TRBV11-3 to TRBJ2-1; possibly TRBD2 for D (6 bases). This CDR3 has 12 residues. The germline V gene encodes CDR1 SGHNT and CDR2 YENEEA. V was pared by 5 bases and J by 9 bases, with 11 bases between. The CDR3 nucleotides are TGTGCCAGCAGCGCTAGACTAGGTGAGCAGTTCTTC. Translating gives CASSARLGEQFF.

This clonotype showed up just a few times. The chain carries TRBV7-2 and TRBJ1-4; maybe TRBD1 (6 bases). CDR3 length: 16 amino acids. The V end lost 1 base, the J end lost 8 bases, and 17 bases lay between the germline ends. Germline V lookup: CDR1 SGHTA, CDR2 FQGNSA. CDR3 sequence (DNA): TGTGCCAGCAGCTTAGAGTTCAACAGGGAGTGGGAAAAACTGTTTTTT. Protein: CASSLEFNREWEKLFF.